This TCR beta chain was identified in a study of shared clonotypes between healthy human individuals. Study information: Aged 18 to 49, the donors were a couple of women and three men. Study results and limitations: The authors expected sequencing depth to affect clonotype sharing among donors.

Trimming took off 1 base at V and 4 bases at J, with 11 bases between the two ends. Germline CDR1 is LNHDA and CDR2 is SQIVND (reference sequence). The CDR3 spans 15 residues. Profiled with immunoSEQ multiplex PCR; TCRdb holds only in-frame clones, not every one. Of roughly 2.5 million clones listed, more than 90% are singletons. As regards this clone: The antigen remains undetermined.

This chain links TRBV19 with TRBJ1-5, with D uncertain. Sequenced sample: naive CD4+ T cells sorted from blood. Stated subset: CD45RA+ positively selected. The receptor comes from a man aged 18 to 30 in good health. CDR3 amino acids: CASSIGKGMNQPQHF. As DNA, the CDR3 is TGTGCCAGTAGTATAGGTAAGGGAATGAATCAGCCCCAGCATTTT.